The 10 T cell receptor beta chains reported below all come from one sample, sequenced in a study of T cells in localized non-small cell lung cancer. Using immunoSEQ multiplex PCR, the repertoire was profiled, and TCRdb retains in-frame clones only, with some absent. The table records around 10,000 clones, around three quarters of them present only once. This material consisted of peripheral blood, taken before any cancer treatment. These receptors all stem from a male donor at least 60 years old with stage I lung adenocarcinoma.

The chain has TRBV6-1 and TRBJ1-2; TRBD1 matches at 10 bases. CDR3 length: 14 residues. The junction had 2 bases not matched to a gene; V was cut back by 1 base and J by 6 bases. CDR1 and CDR2 (germline): MNHNS, SASEGT. The CDR3 nucleotides read TGTGCCAGCAGTGAAGTTGGGACAGGGGATGGCTACACCTTC. Its protein product is CASSEVGTGDGYTF.

This chain links TRBV7-8 with TRBJ2-5, with 9 bases fitting TRBD2. With V trimmed by 7 bases and J by 8 bases, 11 bases remained unmatched. There are 14 residues in the CDR3. Germline V gene data show CDR1 as SGHVS and CDR2 as FQNEAQ. CDR3 DNA: TGTGCCAGCAACCCAAGCGGGGGGCACTCTACCCAGTACTTC. This sequence encodes CASNPSGGHSTQYF.

This clone occurred once. CDR3 bases: TGTGCCAGCACTAGGGACAGCCCCTTGAGCACTGAAGCTTTCTTT. Translated: CASTRDSPLSTEAFF. The rearrangement links TRBV2 to TRBJ1-1; 7 bases are a match to TRBD1. This CDR3 region has 15 residues. Unmatched junction bases numbered 12, after V lost 7 bases and J lost 4 bases. Germline assignment: CDR1 SNHLY and CDR2 FYNNEI.

The V gene is TRBV5-4, the J gene TRBJ2-7; 7 bases fit TRBD1. CDR1 SGHNT and CDR2 YYREEE come from the germline V gene (reference sequence). With V trimmed by 8 bases and J by 2 bases, 10 bases remained unmatched. The CDR3 covers 14 residues. The DNA of the CDR3 is TGTGCCAGTCATGGACAGGCGACCCCCTACGAGCAGTACTTC. Translating it yields CASHGQATPYEQYF.

This chain joins TRBV6-6 and TRBJ1-2, with D perhaps matching TRBD1 (6 bases). CDR1 MNHNY and CDR2 SVGAGI come from the germline V gene (reference sequence). With 7 bases removed from V and 6 bases from J, the gap between germline ends came to 12 bases. This CDR3 contains 12 residues. This CDR3 is CASTHRENGYTF. CDR3 sequence (DNA): TGTGCCAGCACCCACAGGGAAAATGGCTACACCTTC.

This clone showed up just a few times. This sequence joins TRBV5-3 and TRBJ1-4; weak D call: TRBD1 (5 bases). TRBV5-3 falls under the ORF class, with uncertain function. The V and J ends lost 4 bases and 0 bases respectively, with 16 bases between them. The CDR3 is made up of 17 amino acids. The chain's CDR3 is CARSQRQNFSTNEKLFF. CDR3 in DNA: TGTGCCAGAAGCCAAAGACAGAATTTTTCAACTAATGAAAAACTGTTTTTT.

V gene TRBV28 combines with J gene TRBJ2-4; TRBD2 might be the D (6 bases). Germline V gene lookup returns CDR1 MDHEN and CDR2 SYDVKM. Trimming shortened V by 4 bases and J by 9 bases, and 19 bases separated the two germline ends. CDR3 length equals 15 residues. The CDR3 DNA is TGTGCCAGCAGTTCCCCTGGGACTTCCAGGATCATTCAGTACTTC. Protein product: CASSSPGTSRIIQYF.

This clone was counted once. The genes are TRBV5-6 and TRBJ2-7; D is unresolved. This CDR3 spans 14 amino acids. CDR1 SGHDT and CDR2 YYEEEE come from the germline V gene. V was cut by 0 bases and J by 4 bases, with 11 bases left in between. This CDR3 reads CASSLDQSLYEQYF. The CDR3 nucleotides are TGTGCCAGCAGCTTGGATCAGAGCCTGTACGAGCAGTACTTC.

This rearrangement joins TRBV19 to TRBJ2-3; D possibly matches TRBD1 or TRBD2 (5 bases each). CDR3 size: 12 residues. V dropped 3 bases and J dropped 9 bases, with 10 bases sitting between them. In germline, CDR1 is LNHDA, CDR2 SQIVND (reference sequence). In DNA, the CDR3 is TGTGCCAGTAGTATGGGGGTATCAACGCAGTATTTT. It specifies CASSMGVSTQYF.

The J gene is TRBJ2-2, the V gene TRBV7-9; perhaps TRBD1 as D (6 bases). Per the germline V gene, CDR1 is SEHNR and CDR2 is FQNEAQ (reference sequence). Trimming cost V 6 bases and J 4 bases, with 15 bases left between them. This CDR3 comprises 15 residues. CDR3: CASRSRGSSTGELFF. The DNA for the CDR3 is TGTGCCAGCAGATCCAGGGGATCATCCACCGGGGAGCTGTTTTTT.